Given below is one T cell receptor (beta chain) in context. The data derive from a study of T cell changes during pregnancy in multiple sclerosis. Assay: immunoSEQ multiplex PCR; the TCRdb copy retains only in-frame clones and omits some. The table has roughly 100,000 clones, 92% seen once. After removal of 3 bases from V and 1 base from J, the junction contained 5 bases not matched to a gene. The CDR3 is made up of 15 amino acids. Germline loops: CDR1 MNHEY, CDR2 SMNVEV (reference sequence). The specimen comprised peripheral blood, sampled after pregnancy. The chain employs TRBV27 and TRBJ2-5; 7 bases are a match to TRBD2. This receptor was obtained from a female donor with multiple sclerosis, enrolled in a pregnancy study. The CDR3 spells CASSLRRLAQETQYF. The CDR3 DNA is TGTGCCAGCAGTTTGCGTCGACTAGCCCAAGAGACCCAGTACTTC.